The source of this T cell receptor (beta chain) is a study of OX40 agonist ivuxolimab in advanced cancers. General observations from the study: No antigen was identified for the clonally expanded peripheral T cells.

A note on this clone: The antigen is not known.

Profiled with immunoSEQ multiplex PCR; TCRdb holds only in-frame clones, not every one. This sample has roughly 50,000 clones, with about 80% found just once. Specimen: CD4+ or CD8+ T cells sorted from blood, collected in a trial of the OX40 agonist ivuxolimab. This clonotype originated in an adult with an advanced solid tumor such as melanoma, head and neck, liver or kidney cancer.

The CDR3 coding sequence is TGCGCCAGCAGCCAAGTCGGGGCAGGGAGAGGCTACACCTTC. Its translation: CASSQVGAGRGYTF. J is TRBJ1-2 and V is TRBV4-3, with D perhaps TRBD1 (5 bases). This CDR3 region has 14 residues. The germline V gene has CDR1 LGHNA and CDR2 YSLEER. Trimming pared 1 base from V and 8 bases from J, leaving 14 bases between.